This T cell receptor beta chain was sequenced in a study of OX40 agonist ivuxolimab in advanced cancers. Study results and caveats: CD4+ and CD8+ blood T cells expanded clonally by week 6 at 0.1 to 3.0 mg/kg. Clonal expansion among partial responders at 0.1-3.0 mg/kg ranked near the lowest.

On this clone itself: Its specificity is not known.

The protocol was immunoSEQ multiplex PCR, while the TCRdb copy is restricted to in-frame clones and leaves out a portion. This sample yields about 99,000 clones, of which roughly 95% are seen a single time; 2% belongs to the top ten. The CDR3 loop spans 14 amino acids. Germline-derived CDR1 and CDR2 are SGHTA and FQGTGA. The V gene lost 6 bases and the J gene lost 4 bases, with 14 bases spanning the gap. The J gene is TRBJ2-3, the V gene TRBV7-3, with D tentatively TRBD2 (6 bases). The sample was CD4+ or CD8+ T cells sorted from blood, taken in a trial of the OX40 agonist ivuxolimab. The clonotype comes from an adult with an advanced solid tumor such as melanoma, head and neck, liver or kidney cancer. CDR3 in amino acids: CASSDGGFADTQYF. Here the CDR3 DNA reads TGTGCCAGCAGTGACGGGGGATTCGCAGATACGCAGTATTTT.